Listed here is a single T cell receptor beta chain. These data originate in a study of early T cells in non-severe SARS-CoV-2 infection. Study-wide background: Alpha and beta chains were unpaired, from unsorted whole-blood bulk RNA.

TCRdb re-derived calls from the 5' RACE reads in MiXCR, one entry per CDR3 protein. The sample comprises 46,000 or so distinct CDR3 sequences, nearly 7.5% of which are singletons, and 7% to 10% rests with the top ten. The V gene's germline CDR1 is MNHEY and CDR2 SMNVEV (reference sequence). V shed 5 bases, J shed 6 bases, and the junction held 6 bases outside the gene matches. This CDR3 has 15 amino acids. The receptor comes from an adult who was a healthcare worker with PCR-confirmed SARS-CoV-2 infection or an uninfected control (not recorded which). The sequenced sample was whole blood. This sequence joins TRBV27 and TRBJ1-4; 10 nucleotides align to TRBD1. CDR3 sequence: CASSPGTGAYEKLFF. The CDR3 nucleotides are TGTGCCAGCAGTCCTGGGACAGGGGCTTATGAAAAACTGTTTTTT.